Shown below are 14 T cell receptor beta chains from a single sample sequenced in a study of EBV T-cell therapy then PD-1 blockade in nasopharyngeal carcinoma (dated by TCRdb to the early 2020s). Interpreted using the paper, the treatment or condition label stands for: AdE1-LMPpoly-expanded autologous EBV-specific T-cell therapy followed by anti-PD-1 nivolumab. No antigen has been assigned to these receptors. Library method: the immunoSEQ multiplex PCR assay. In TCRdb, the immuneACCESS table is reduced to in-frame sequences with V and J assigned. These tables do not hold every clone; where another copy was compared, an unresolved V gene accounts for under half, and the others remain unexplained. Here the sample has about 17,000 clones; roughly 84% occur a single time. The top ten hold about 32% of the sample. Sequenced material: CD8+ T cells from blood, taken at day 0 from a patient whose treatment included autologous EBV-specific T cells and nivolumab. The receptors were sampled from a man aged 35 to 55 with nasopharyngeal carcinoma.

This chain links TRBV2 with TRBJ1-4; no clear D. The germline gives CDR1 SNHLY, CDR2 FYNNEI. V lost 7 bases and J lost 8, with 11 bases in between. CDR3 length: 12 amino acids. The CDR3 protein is CASKWAGEKLFF. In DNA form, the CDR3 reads TGTGCCAGCAAGTGGGCCGGAGAAAAACTGTTTTTT.

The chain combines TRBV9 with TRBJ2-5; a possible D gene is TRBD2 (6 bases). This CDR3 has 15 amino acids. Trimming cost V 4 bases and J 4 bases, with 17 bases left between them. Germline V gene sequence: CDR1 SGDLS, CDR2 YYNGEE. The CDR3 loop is CASSPIGGVGETQYF. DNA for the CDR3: TGTGCCAGCAGCCCCATTGGCGGGGTAGGAGAGACCCAGTACTTC.

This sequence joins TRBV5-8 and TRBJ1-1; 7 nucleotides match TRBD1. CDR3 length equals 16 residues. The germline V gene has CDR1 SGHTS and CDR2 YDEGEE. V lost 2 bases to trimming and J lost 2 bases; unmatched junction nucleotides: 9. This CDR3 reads CASSLATGIRNTEAFF. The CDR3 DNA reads TGTGCCAGCAGCTTAGCGACAGGGATAAGAAACACTGAAGCTTTCTTT.

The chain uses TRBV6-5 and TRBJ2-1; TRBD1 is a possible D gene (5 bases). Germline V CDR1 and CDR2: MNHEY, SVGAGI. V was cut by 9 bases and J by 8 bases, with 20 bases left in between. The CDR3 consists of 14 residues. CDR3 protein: CASKDSPLSYEQFF. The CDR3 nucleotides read TGTGCCAGTAAAGACAGTCCCTTAAGCTATGAGCAGTTCTTC.

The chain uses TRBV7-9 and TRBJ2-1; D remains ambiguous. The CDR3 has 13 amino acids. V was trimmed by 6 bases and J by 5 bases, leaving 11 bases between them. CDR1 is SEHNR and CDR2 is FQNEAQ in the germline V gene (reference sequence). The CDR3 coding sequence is TGTGCCAGCAGTAAAGGCATGGACAATGAGCAGTTCTTC. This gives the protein CASSKGMDNEQFF.

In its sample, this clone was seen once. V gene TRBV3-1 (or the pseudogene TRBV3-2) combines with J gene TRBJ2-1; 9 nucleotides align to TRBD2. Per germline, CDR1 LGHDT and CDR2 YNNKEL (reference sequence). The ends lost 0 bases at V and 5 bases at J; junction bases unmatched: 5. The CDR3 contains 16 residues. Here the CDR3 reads CASSQDVAGAHNEQFF. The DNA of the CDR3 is TGTGCCAGCAGCCAAGATGTAGCGGGGGCGCACAATGAGCAGTTCTTC.

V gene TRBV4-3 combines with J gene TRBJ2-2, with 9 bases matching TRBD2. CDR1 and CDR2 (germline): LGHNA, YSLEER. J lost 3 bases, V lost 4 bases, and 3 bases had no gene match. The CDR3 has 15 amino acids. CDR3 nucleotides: TGCGCCAGCAGCCTAATAGCGGGGGACACCGGGGAGCTGTTTTTT. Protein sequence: CASSLIAGDTGELFF.

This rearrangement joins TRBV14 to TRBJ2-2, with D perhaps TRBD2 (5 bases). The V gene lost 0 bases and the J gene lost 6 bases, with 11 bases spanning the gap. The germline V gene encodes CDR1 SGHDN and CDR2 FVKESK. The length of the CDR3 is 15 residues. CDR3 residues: CASSQELPGAGELFF. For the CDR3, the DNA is TGTGCCAGCAGCCAAGAACTCCCCGGGGCCGGGGAGCTGTTTTTT.

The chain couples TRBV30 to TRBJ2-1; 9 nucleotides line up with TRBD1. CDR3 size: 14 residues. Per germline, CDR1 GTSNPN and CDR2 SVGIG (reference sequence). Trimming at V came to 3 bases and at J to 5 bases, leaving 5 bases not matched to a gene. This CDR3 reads CAWRWDRDHNEQFF. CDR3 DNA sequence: TGTGCCTGGAGGTGGGACAGGGACCACAATGAGCAGTTCTTC.

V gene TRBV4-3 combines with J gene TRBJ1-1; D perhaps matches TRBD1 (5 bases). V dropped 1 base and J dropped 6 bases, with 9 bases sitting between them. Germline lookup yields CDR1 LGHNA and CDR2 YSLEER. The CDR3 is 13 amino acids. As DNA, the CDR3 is TGCGCCAGCAGCCAAGCAGACAGTCCTGAAGCTTTCTTT. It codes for CASSQADSPEAFF.

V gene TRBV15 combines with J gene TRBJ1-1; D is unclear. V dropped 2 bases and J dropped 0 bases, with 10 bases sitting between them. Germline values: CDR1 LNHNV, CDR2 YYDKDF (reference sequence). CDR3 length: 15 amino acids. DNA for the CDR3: TGTGCCACCAGCAGATCCACCGGGGTGAACACTGAAGCTTTCTTT. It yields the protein CATSRSTGVNTEAFF.

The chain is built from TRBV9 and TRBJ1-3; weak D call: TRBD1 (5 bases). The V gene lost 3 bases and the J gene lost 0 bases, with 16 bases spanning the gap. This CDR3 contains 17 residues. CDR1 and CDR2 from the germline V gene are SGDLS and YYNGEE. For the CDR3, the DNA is TGTGCCAGCAGCGCCTTCTCCGGGACCAGCTCTGGAAACACCATATATTTT. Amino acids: CASSAFSGTSSGNTIYF.

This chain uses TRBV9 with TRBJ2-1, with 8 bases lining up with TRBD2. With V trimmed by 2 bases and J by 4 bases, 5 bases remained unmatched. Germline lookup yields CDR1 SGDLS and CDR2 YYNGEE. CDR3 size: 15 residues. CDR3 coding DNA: TGTGCCAGCAGCGTCGCCGGGGGGGGGTACAATGAGCAGTTCTTC. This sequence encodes CASSVAGGGYNEQFF.

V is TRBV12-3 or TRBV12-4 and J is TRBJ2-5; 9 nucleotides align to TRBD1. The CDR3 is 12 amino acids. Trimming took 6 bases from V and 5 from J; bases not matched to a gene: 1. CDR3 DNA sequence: TGTGCCAGCAGACAGGGGGCTGAGACCCAGTACTTC. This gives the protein CASRQGAETQYF.